The 9 T cell receptor beta chains presented below share a single source sample, sequenced in a study of blood T cell repertoires in COVID-19. The table came from immunoSEQ multiplex PCR; TCRdb's copy has only in-frame clones and leaves some out. Of about 300,000 clones listed, roughly 85% are singletons. Source material: peripheral blood. These receptor sequences come from a human donor in a cohort sampled during active COVID-19.

CDR3: CASSPGTGSSDTQYF. Written as DNA, the CDR3 is TGTGCCAGCTCACCAGGGACAGGGAGTTCAGATACGCAGTATTTT. V gene TRBV18 combines with J gene TRBJ2-3, with 9 bases matching TRBD1. Looked up from germline, CDR1 is KGHSH and CDR2 is LQKENI. V lost 2 bases and J lost 4; bases outside the gene matches: 4. This CDR3 is 15 amino acids long.

The gene calls are TRBV28 and TRBJ2-2, with TRBD2 matching 7 bases. V was pared by 7 bases and J by 2 bases, with 4 bases of the junction left unmatched. The CDR3 sequence is 14 residues long. In germline, CDR1 is MDHEN, CDR2 SYDVKM. CDR3 loop: CASKAGVNTGELFF. Here the CDR3 DNA reads TGTGCCAGCAAGGCGGGGGTAAACACCGGGGAGCTGTTTTTT. Drawing the rest from reference TRBV28 and TRBJ2-2, the complete variable domain is DVKVTQSSRYLVKRTGEKVFLECVQDMDHENMFWYRQDPGLGLRLIYFSYDVKMKEKGDIPEGYSVSREKKERFSLILESASTNQTSMYLCASKAGVNTGELFFGEGSRLTVL.

This chain joins TRBV5-1 and TRBJ2-1, with 9 bases matching TRBD2. The CDR3 sequence is 16 residues long. J lost 0 bases, V lost 2 bases, and 3 bases had no gene match. Germline V gene lookup returns CDR1 SGHRS and CDR2 YFSETQ. The CDR3 region has the DNA TGCGCCAGCAGCTTCCATAGCGGGAGCTCCTACAATGAGCAGTTCTTC. Its protein is CASSFHSGSSYNEQFF.

The V and J genes are TRBV28 and TRBJ2-1; tentatively, D is TRBD1 (5 bases). V shed 4 bases and J shed 8 bases, with 27 bases lying between them. The CDR3 is 18 residues long. Per the germline V gene, CDR1 is MDHEN and CDR2 is SYDVKM. The CDR3: CASSSTGAIFGRADEQFF. CDR3 nucleotides: TGTGCCAGCAGTTCCACGGGCGCGATATTTGGCAGGGCTGATGAGCAGTTCTTC.

The chain joins TRBV15 to TRBJ2-3; TRBD2 might be the D (6 bases). Per germline, CDR1 LNHNV and CDR2 YYDKDF (reference sequence). Trimming stripped 2 bases from V and 3 bases from J, with 18 bases between. The CDR3 spans 17 residues. This chain's CDR3 is CATSRILLGGSTDTQYF. In nucleotides, the CDR3 is TGTGCCACCAGCAGAATCCTTCTCGGGGGAAGTACAGATACGCAGTATTTT.

V and J are TRBV6-5 and TRBJ2-5; 7 bases agree with TRBD2. This CDR3 is built from 15 residues. The germline V gene encodes CDR1 MNHEY and CDR2 SVGAGI. V was pared by 4 bases and J by 2 bases, with 7 bases of the junction left unmatched. CDR3 in amino acids: CASSSGPGGQETQYF. The CDR3 DNA reads as TGTGCCAGCAGTTCCGGGCCCGGGGGGCAAGAGACCCAGTACTTC.

The genes are TRBV30 and TRBJ2-1; 8 positions match TRBD2. The J segment lost 15 bases and the V segment lost 2 bases, leaving 12 bases of the junction unmatched. The CDR3 consists of 13 residues. CDR1 and CDR2 (germline): GTSNPN, SVGIG (reference sequence). The CDR3 here is CAWSPNGLAEVFF. The CDR3 region has the DNA TGTGCCTGGAGTCCAAATGGACTAGCTGAGGTGTTCTTC.

The rearrangement links TRBV27 to TRBJ1-6, with 7 bases lining up with TRBD1. Trimming cost V 5 bases and J 10 bases; bases outside gene matches: 11. The CDR3 runs 15 residues. Germline-derived CDR1 and CDR2 are MNHEY and SMNVEV (reference sequence). CDR3 amino acids: CASSQAYTGDSPLHF. For the CDR3, the DNA is TGTGCCAGCAGTCAGGCGTACACAGGGGACTCACCCCTCCACTTT.

The rearrangement links TRBV15 to TRBJ2-7; 8 bases are shared with TRBD1. The germline V gene has CDR1 LNHNV and CDR2 YYDKDF (reference sequence). J lost 2 bases, V lost 4 bases, and 4 bases had no gene match. This CDR3 region has 14 residues. In DNA form, the CDR3 reads TGTGCCACCAGCACCGGGACAGGCACCTACGAGCAGTACTTC. Its translation is CATSTGTGTYEQYF.